This is a list of T cell receptor beta chains from one sample in a study of T cell responses to AZD1222 COVID-19 vaccine. Data came from immunoSEQ multiplex PCR; TCRdb stores just in-frame clones and leaves some out. The data show around 190,000 clones, approximately 91% seen once. The starting material was peripheral blood, obtained 28 days after the second AZD1222 dose. The receptors come from an adult who received the AZD1222 COVID-19 vaccine. The CDR3 runs from the conserved cysteine through the conserved F or W.

TRBV5-5	15	CASSRTATENTEAFF
TRBV4-1	17	CASSQAIRAGPTYEQYF
TRBV11-2	15	CASSLDSGGYRELFF
TRBV11-3	18	CASSLDPDQGFFSYEQYF
TRBV11-2	16	CASSLTRLAGQETQYF
TRBV11-2	16	CASSRRGGAGNQPQHF
TRBV5-1	14	CASSLGYGGEGYTF
TRBV10-3	11	CAISESYEQFF
TRBV6-1	14	CASREVGLAYEQYF
TRBV19	14	CASSIFQGPYEQYF
TRBV14	14	CASSQDWQPYGYTF
TRBV7-2	14	CASSLGHQADEQFF
TRBV30	16	CACPSTGRVMNTEAFF
TRBV9	14	CASSRLAGGNEQFF
TRBV4-3	16	CASSQVVDNSYNEQFF